The entry below gives a single T cell receptor (beta chain) sequence along with its context. What it binds is unknown. A junction end diverges from the germline sequence, so it may reflect a read error. PCR was performed using 60 Vbeta and 13 Jbeta primers. Sequenced by immunoSEQ multiplex PCR; TCRdb stores in-frame clones only, minus some. This sample has about 140,000 clones, with roughly 80% found just once. This sample is drawn from a study of cytomegalovirus exposure and HLA in healthy donors. Germline V gene lookup returns CDR1 SNHLY and CDR2 FYNNEI. CDR3 length equals 15 residues. Whole-study results and caveats: Available immune exposure information was restricted to CMV serostatus only. Earlier analysis yielded a pattern in which most TCR beta V segments were productive about 90% or about 30% of the time. Most TCRs appeared rarely, but some public TCRs recurred in many donors.

The sequenced material came from PBMCs. The rearrangement links TRBV2 to TRBJ2-7, with 8 bases aligning to TRBD2. The receptor comes from a man aged 40-50 years in good health and CMV-seropositive. CDR3 region: CAGSDPAGELNEQYF. CDR3 DNA sequence: TGTGCCGGCAGTGATCCAGCGGGAGAACTGAACGAGCAGTACTTC. Full variable domain (missing parts from reference TRBV2 and TRBJ2-7): EPEVTQTPSHQVTQMGQEVILRCVPISNHLYFYWYRQILGQKVEFLVSFYNNEISEKSEIFDDQFSVERPDGSNFTLKIRSTKLEDSAMYFCAGSDPAGELNEQYFGPGTRLTVT.